This T cell receptor (beta chain) originates from a study of shared clonotypes between healthy human individuals. On the study more broadly: Each donor contributed plates that comprised three CD4 naive, three CD4 memory, two CD8 naive and one CD8 memory. Study-wide results and caveats: Generation probability values for non-shared clonotypes were lower than those for clonotypes shared by all four donors.

V dropped 2 bases and J dropped 4; count of bases not matched to a gene: 8. Germline CDR1 and CDR2: LGHNA and YSLEER. The CDR3 consists of 18 residues. When replicate PCRs were run on sorted subsets, they used 200 to 250 ng DNA, some 29,000 T cell genomes. As processed by the authors: ImmunoSEQ output lacked quality scores and full-length reads, limiting matched filtering. Method: immunoSEQ multiplex PCR; TCRdb's copy keeps in-frame clones and lacks some. V, J and clone size are those of that table, while D and trimming were read from the DNA. The table has fewer than 1.6 million clones, approximately 98.5% seen once. This clone has only one observation. Its antigen is not identified.

Sample: naive CD4+ T cells sorted from blood. The subset here: CD45RA+ positively selected. The sequence came from a man aged 25-45 years in good health. The genes are TRBV4-3 and TRBJ2-2; 12 bases align to TRBD2. CDR3 region: CASSQSTSGRRSTGELFF. CDR3 sequence (DNA): TGCGCCAGCAGCCAATCGACTAGCGGGAGAAGGAGCACCGGGGAGCTGTTTTTT.